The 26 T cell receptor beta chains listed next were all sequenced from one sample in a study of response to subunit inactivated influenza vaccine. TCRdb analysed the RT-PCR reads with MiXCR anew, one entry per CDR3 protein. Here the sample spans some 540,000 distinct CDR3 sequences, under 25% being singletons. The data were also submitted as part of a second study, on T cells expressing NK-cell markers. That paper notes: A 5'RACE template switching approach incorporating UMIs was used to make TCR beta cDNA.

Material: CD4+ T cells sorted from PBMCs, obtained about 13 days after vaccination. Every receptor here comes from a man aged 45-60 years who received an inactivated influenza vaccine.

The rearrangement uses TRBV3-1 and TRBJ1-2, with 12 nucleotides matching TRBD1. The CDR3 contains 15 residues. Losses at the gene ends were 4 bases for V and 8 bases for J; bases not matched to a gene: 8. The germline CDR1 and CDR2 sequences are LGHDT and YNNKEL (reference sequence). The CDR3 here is CASSLGGTGGEGYTF. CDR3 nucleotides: TGTGCCAGCAGCCTAGGTGGGACAGGGGGCGAAGGCTACACCTTC.

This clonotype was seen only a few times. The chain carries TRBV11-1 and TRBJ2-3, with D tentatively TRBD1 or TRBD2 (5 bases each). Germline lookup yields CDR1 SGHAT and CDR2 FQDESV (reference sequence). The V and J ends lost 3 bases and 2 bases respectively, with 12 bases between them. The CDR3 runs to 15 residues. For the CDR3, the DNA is TGTGCCAGCAGCTTTTGGGGGATTGACACAGATACGCAGTATTTT. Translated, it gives CASSFWGIDTDTQYF.

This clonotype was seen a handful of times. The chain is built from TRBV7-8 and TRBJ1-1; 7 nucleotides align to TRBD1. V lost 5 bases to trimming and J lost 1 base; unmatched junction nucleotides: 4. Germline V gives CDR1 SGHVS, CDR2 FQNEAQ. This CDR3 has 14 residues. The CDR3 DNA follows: TGTGCCAGCAGCGCAGGGGGTTGGAACACTGAAGCTTTCTTT. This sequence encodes CASSAGGWNTEAFF.

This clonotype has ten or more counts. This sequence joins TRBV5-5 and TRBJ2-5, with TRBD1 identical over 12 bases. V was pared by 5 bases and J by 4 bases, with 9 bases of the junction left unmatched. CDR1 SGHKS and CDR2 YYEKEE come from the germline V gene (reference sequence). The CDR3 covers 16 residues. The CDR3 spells CASRPTWDRGLETQYF. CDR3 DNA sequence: TGTGCCAGCAGGCCGACGTGGGACAGGGGGCTAGAGACCCAGTACTTC. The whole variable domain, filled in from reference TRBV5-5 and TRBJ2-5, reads DAGVTQSPTHLIKTRGQQVTLRCSPISGHKSVSWYQQVLGQGPQFIFQYYEKEERGRGNFPDRFSARQFPNYSSELNVNALLLGDSALYLCASRPTWDRGLETQYFGPGTRLLVL.

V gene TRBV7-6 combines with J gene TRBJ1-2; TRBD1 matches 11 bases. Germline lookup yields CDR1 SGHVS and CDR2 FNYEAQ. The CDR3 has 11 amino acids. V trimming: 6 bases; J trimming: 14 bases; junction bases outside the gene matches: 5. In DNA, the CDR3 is TGTGCCAGCAGAGGGACAGGGGGGTTTACCTTC. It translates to CASRGTGGFTF.

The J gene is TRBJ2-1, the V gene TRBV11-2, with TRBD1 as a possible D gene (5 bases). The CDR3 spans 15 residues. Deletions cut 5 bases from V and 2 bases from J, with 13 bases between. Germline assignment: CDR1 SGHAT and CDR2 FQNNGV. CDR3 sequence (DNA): TGTGCCAGCAGCCCAACGACAGAAGCCTACAATGAGCAGTTCTTC. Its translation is CASSPTTEAYNEQFF.

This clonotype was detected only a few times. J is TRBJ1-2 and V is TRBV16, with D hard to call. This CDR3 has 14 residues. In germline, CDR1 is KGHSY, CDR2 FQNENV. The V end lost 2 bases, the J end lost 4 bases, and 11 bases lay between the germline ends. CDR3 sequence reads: CASSQAGPGYGYTF. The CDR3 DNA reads TGTGCCAGCAGCCAAGCCGGGCCGGGCTATGGCTACACCTTC.

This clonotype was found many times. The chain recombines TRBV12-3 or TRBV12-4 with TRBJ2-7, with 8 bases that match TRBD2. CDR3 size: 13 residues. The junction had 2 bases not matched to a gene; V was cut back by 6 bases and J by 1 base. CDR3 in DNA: TGTGCCAGCAGCCGGGGGGGTTCCTACGAGCAGTACTTC. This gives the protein CASSRGGSYEQYF.

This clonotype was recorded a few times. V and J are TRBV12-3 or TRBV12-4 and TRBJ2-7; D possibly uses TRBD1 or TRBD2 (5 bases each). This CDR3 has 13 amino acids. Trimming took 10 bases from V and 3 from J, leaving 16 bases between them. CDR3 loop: CATALMGDYEQYF. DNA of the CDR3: TGTGCCACTGCGTTGATGGGGGACTACGAGCAGTACTTC.

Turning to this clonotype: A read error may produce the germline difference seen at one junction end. CDR3 residues: CASSYGQQSSF. In DNA, the CDR3 is TGTGCCAGCAGTTACGGCCAGCAGAGTTCCTTC. This chain joins TRBV6-2 or TRBV6-3 and TRBJ2-7; D unclear. The V gene's germline CDR1 is MNHEY and CDR2 SVGEGT. The CDR3 length is 11 residues.

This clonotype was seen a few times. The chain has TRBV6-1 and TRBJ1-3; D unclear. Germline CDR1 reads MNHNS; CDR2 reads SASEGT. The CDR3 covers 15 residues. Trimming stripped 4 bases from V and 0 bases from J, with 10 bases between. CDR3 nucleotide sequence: TGTGCCAGCAGTGCTCCGGCGAGCTCTGGAAACACCATATATTTT. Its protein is CASSAPASSGNTIYF.

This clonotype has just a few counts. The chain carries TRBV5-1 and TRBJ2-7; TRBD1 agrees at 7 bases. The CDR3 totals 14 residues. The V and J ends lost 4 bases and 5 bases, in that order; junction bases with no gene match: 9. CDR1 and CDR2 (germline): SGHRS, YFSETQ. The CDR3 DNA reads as TGCGCCAGCAGCCCCGGACAGGAATTCCACGAGCAGTACTTC. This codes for CASSPGQEFHEQYF.

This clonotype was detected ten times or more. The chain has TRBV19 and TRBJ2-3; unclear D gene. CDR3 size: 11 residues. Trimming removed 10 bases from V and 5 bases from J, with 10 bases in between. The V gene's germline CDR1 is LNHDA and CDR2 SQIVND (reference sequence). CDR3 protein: CATQDRDTQYF. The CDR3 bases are TGTGCCACGCAGGACCGAGATACGCAGTATTTT.

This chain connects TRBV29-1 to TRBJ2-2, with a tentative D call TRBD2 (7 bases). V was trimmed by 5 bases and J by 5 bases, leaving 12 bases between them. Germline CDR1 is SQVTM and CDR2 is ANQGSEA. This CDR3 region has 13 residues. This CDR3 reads CSVRAGATGELFF. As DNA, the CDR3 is TGCAGCGTTCGTGCGGGGGCGACCGGGGAGCTGTTTTTT.

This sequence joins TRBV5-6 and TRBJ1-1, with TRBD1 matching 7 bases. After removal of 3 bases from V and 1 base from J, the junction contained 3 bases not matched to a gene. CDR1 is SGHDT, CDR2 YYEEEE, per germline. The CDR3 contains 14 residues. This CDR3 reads CASSWRGQNTEAFF. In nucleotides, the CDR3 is TGTGCCAGCAGCTGGAGGGGGCAGAACACTGAAGCTTTCTTT.

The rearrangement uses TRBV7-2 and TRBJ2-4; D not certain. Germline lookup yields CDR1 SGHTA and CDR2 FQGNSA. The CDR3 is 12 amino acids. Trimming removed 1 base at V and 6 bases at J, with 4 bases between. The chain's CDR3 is CASSLVGNIQYF. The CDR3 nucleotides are TGTGCCAGCAGCTTAGTCGGAAACATTCAGTACTTC.

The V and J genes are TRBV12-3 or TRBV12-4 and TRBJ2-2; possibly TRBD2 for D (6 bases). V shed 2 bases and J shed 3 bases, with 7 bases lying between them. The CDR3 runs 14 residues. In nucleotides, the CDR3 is TGTGCCAGCAGTTTATTAGCGGACACCGGGGAGCTGTTTTTT. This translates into CASSLLADTGELFF.

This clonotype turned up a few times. The CDR3 here is CSAPPGGPFNEQFF. CDR3 in DNA: TGCAGTGCCCCTCCAGGCGGGCCTTTCAATGAGCAGTTCTTC. This chain connects TRBV20-1 to TRBJ2-1; D is perhaps TRBD2 (5 bases). In germline, CDR1 is DFQATT, CDR2 SNEGSKA (reference sequence). This CDR3 region has 14 residues. With 6 bases removed from V and 6 bases from J, the gap between germline ends came to 18 bases.

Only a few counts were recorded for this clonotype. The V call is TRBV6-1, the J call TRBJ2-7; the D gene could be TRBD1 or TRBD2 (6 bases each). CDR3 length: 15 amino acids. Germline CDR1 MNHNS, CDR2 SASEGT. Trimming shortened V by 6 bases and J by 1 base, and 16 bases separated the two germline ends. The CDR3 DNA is TGTGCCAGCAGAGGGCGGGGCGACAGGTCCTACGAGCAGTACTTC. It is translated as CASRGRGDRSYEQYF.

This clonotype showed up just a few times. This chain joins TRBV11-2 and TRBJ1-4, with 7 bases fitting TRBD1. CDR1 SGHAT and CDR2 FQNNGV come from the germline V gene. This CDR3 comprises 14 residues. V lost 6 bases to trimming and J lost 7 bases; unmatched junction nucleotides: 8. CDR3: CASRPTGSREKLFF. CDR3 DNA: TGTGCCAGCAGGCCGACAGGGTCTCGTGAAAAACTGTTTTTT.

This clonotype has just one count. CDR3: CASSLLSGSDVLTF. Written as DNA, the CDR3 is TGTGCCAGCAGCTTACTTTCAGGGAGCGACGTCCTGACTTTC. The chain combines TRBV7-3 with TRBJ2-6, with D perhaps TRBD1 or TRBD2 (5 bases each). Looked up from germline, CDR1 is SGHTA and CDR2 is FQGTGA. The ends were cut back, 2 bases at V and 11 bases at J, with 13 bases in the middle. This CDR3 has 14 amino acids.

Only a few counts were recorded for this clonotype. Here the CDR3 reads CSVQKNTGELFF. CDR3 sequence (DNA): TGCAGCGTACAGAAGAACACCGGGGAGCTGTTTTTT. The chain uses TRBV29-1 and TRBJ2-2; D is unresolved. The germline V gene has CDR1 SQVTM and CDR2 ANQGSEA. The V gene lost 6 bases and the J gene lost 1 base, with 6 bases spanning the gap. There are 12 residues in the CDR3.

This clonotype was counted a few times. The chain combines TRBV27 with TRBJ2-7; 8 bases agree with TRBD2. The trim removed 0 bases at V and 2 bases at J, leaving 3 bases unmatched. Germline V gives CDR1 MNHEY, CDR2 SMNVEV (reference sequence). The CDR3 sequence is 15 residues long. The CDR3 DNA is TGTGCCAGCAGTTTATCACTAGCGGACACCTACGAGCAGTACTTC. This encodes CASSLSLADTYEQYF.

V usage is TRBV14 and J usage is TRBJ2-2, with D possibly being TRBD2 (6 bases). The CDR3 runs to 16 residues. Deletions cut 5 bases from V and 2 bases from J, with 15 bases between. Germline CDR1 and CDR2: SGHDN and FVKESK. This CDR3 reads CASSAVTGVNTGELFF. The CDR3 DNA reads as TGTGCCAGCAGCGCGGTAACGGGGGTAAACACCGGGGAGCTGTTTTTT.

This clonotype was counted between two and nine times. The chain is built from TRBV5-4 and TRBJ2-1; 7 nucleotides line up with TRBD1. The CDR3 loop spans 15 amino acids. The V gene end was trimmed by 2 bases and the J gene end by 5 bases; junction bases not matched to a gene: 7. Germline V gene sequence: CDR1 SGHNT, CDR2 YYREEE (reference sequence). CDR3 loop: CASSLRADRDNEQFF. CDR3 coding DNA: TGTGCCAGCAGCTTAAGAGCCGACAGGGACAATGAGCAGTTCTTC. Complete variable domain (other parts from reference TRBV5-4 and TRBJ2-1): ETGVTQSPTHLIKTRGQQVTLRCSSQSGHNTVSWYQQALGQGPQFIFQYYREEENGRGNFPPRFSGLQFPNYSSELNVNALELDDSALYLCASSLRADRDNEQFFGPGTRLTVL.

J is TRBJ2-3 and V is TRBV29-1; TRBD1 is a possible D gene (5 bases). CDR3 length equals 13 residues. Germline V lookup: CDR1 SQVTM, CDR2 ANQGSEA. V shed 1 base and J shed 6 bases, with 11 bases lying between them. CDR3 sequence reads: CSVEGQGADTQYF. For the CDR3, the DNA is TGCAGCGTTGAAGGGCAGGGCGCGGATACGCAGTATTTT.